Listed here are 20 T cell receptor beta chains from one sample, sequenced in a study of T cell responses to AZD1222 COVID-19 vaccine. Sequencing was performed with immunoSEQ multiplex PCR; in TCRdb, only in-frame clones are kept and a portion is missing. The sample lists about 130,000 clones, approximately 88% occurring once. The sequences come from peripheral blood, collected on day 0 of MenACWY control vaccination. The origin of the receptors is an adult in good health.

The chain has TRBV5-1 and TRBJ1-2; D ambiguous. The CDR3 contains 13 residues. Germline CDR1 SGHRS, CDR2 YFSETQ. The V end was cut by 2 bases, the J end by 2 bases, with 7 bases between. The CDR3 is CASSFSENYGYTF. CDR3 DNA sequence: TGCGCCAGCAGCTTTTCGGAAAACTATGGCTACACCTTC.

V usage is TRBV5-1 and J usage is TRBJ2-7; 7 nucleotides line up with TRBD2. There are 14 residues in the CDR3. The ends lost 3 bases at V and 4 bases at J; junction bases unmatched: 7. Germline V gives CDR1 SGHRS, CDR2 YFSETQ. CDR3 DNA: TGCGCCAGCAGCTCCGCCGGGGGGATATACGAGCAGTACTTC. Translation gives CASSSAGGIYEQYF.

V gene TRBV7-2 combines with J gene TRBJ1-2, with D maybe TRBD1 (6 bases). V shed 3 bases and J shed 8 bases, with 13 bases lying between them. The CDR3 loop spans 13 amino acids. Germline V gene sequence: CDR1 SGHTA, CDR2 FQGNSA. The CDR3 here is CASSLATGRGYTF. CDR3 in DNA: TGTGCCAGCAGCTTGGCAACAGGGCGAGGCTACACCTTC.

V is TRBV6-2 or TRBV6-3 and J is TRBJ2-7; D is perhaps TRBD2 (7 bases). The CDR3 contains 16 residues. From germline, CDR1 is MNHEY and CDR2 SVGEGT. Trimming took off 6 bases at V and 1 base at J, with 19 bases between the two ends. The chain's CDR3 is CASSPGRGGFSYEQYF. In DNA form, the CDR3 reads TGTGCCAGCAGCCCCGGTAGGGGGGGGTTTTCCTACGAGCAGTACTTC.

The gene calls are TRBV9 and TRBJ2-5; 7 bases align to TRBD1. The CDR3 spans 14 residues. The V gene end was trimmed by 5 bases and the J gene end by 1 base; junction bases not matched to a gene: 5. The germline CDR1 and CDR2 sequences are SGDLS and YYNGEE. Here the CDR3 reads CASSKTGSQETQYF. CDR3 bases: TGTGCCAGCAGTAAGACAGGGTCCCAAGAGACCCAGTACTTC.

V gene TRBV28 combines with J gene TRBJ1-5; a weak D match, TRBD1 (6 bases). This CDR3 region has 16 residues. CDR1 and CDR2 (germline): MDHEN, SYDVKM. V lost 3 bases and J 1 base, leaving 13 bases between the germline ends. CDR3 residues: CASSFSGAGSNQPQHF. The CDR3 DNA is TGTGCCAGCAGTTTTTCAGGGGCGGGGAGCAATCAGCCCCAGCATTTT.

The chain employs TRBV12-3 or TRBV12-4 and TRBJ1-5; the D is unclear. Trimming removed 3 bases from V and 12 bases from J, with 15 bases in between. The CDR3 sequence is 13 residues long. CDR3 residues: CASSFGPPVIQHF. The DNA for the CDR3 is TGTGCCAGCAGTTTCGGGCCTCCCGTCATCCAGCATTTT.

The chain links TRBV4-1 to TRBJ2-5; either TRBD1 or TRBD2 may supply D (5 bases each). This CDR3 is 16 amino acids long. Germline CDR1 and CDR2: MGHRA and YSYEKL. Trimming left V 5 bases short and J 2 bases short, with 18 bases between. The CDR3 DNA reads TGCGCCAGCAGCTACACAGTTGGGGGAATACAAGAGACCCAGTACTTC. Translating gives CASSYTVGGIQETQYF.

The CDR3 loop is CASSQDFQETQYF. CDR3 sequence (DNA): TGTGCCAGCAGCCAAGACTTCCAAGAGACCCAGTACTTC. The gene calls are TRBV3-1 (or the pseudogene TRBV3-2) and TRBJ2-5; D unclear. Germline V gene lookup returns CDR1 LGHDT and CDR2 YNNKEL (reference sequence). The V end was cut by 0 bases, the J end by 1 base, with 3 bases between. This CDR3 has 13 amino acids.

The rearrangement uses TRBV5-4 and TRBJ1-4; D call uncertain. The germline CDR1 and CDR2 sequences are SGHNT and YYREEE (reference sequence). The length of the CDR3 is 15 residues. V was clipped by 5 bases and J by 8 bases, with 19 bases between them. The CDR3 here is CASRPEPKVGEKLFF. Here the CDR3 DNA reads TGTGCCAGCAGACCTGAGCCGAAGGTGGGGGAAAAACTGTTTTTT.

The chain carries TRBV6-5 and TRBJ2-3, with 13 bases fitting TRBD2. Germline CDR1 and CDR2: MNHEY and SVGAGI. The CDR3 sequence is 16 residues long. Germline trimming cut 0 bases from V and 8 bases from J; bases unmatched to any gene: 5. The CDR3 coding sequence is TGTGCCAGCAGTTACTCCTGGACTAGCGGGAGTGGTACGCAGTATTTT. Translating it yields CASSYSWTSGSGTQYF.

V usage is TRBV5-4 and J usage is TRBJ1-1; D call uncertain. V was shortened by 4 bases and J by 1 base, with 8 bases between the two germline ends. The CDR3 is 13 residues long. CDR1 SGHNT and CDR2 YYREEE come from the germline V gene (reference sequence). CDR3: CASSPRKNTEAFF. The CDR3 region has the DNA TGTGCCAGCAGCCCACGGAAGAACACTGAAGCTTTCTTT.

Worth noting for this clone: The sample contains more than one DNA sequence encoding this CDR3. The chain's CDR3 is CASSLGGTGELFF. The CDR3 coding sequence is TGTGCCAGCAGCTTAGGGGGCACCGGGGAGCTGTTTTTT. This rearrangement joins TRBV7-9 to TRBJ2-2; D is unresolved. V dropped 1 base and J dropped 4 bases, with 4 bases sitting between them. The CDR3 totals 13 residues. CDR1 and CDR2 (germline): SEHNR, FQNEAQ (reference sequence). Full variable domain (remainder filled in from reference TRBV7-9 and TRBJ2-2): DTGVSQNPRHKITKRGQNVTFRCDPISEHNRLYWYRQTLGQGPEFLTYFQNEAQLEKSRLLSDRFSAERPKGSFSTLEIQRTEQGDSAMYLCASSLGGTGELFFGEGSRLTVL.

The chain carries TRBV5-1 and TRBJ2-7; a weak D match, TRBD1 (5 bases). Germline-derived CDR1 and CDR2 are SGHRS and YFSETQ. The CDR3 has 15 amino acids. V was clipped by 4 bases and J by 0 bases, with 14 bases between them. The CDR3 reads CASSVRQRFSYEQYF. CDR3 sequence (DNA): TGCGCCAGCAGCGTACGACAGAGGTTCTCCTACGAGCAGTACTTC.

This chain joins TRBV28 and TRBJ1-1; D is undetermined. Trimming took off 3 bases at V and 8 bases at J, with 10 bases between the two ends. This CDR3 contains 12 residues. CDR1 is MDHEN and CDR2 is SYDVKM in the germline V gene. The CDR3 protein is CASSFYKEEAFF. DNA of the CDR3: TGTGCCAGCAGTTTCTACAAGGAAGAAGCTTTCTTT.

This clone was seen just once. The CDR3 sequence: CASSQVGYGELFF. CDR3 sequence (DNA): TGTGCCAGCAGCCAAGTGGGCTACGGGGAGCTGTTTTTT. V usage is TRBV14 and J usage is TRBJ2-2; D remains ambiguous. This CDR3 contains 13 residues. The V gene lost 1 base and the J gene lost 7 bases, with 7 bases spanning the gap. Per germline, CDR1 SGHDN and CDR2 FVKESK. Full variable domain (rest looked up from reference TRBV14 and TRBJ2-2): EAGVTQFPSHSVIEKGQTVTLRCDPISGHDNLYWYRRVMGKEIKFLLHFVKESKQDESGMPNNRFLAERTGGTYSTLKVQPAELEDSGVYFCASSQVGYGELFFGEGSRLTVL.

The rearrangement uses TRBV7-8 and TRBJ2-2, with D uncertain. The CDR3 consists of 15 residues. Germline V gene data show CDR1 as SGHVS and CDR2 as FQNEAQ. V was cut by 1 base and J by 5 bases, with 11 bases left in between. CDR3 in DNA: TGTGCCAGCAGCTTAGGATTTGGGCGGACCGGGGAGCTGTTTTTT. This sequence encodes CASSLGFGRTGELFF.

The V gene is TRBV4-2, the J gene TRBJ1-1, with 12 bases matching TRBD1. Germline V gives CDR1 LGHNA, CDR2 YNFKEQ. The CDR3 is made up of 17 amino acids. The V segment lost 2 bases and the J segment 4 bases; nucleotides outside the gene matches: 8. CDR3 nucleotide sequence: TGTGCCAGCAGCCAAACCCGGGACAGGGGGCGCGGCACTGAAGCTTTCTTT. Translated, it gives CASSQTRDRGRGTEAFF.

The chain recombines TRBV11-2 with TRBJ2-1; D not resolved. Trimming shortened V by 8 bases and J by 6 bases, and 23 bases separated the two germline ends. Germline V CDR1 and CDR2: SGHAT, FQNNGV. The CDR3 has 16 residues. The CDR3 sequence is CASGATPGNPSNEQFF. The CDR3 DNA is TGTGCCAGCGGTGCGACCCCTGGAAACCCTTCCAATGAGCAGTTCTTC. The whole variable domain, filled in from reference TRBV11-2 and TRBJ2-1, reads EAGVAQSPRYKIIEKRQSVAFWCNPISGHATLYWYQQILGQGPKLLIQFQNNGVVDDSQLPKDRFSAERLKGVDSTLKIQPAKLEDSAVYLCASGATPGNPSNEQFFGPGTRLTVL.

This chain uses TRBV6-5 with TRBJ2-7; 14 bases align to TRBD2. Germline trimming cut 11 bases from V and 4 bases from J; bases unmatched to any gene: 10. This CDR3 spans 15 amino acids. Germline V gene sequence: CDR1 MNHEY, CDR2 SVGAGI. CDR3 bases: TGTGCCGCCTCCAGCCGACTAGCGGGAGGGTACGAGCAGTACTTC. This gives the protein CAASSRLAGGYEQYF.